Shown below are 24 T cell receptor beta chains from a single sample sequenced in a study of human T cells and chemical hapten exposure. TCRdb reanalysed the 5' RACE reads using MiXCR and keeps one entry per CDR3 protein. The table includes 130,000 or so distinct CDR3 sequences, roughly 4% detected once. Unfractionated whole blood served as the source for total RNA extraction. The receptors derive from a female donor in good health.

In this sample, this clonotype turned up many times. V usage is TRBV20-1 and J usage is TRBJ1-1; tentative D call: TRBD1 (5 bases). The CDR3 covers 15 residues. V lost 6 bases and J lost 0, with 17 bases in between. The germline CDR1 and CDR2 sequences are DFQATT and SNEGSKA (reference sequence). CDR3 sequence: CSANPPGHLNTEAFF. The CDR3 DNA reads TGCAGTGCGAACCCCCCCGGACACCTGAACACTGAAGCTTTCTTT.

This clonotype was observed at least ten times. The chain has TRBV7-8 and TRBJ1-1; D uncertain. The CDR3 covers 16 residues. Trimming removed 1 base from V and 5 bases from J, with 17 bases in between. The germline V gene has CDR1 SGHVS and CDR2 FQNEAQ. CDR3 bases: TGTGCCAGCAGCTTAGAATCCCCCTCCATAGGGACTGAAGCTTTCTTT. Translation: CASSLESPSIGTEAFF.

This clonotype was counted ten times or more. The J gene is TRBJ1-1, the V gene TRBV3-1, with D hard to call. The V end was cut by 1 base, the J end by 4 bases, with 10 bases between. There are 14 residues in the CDR3. CDR1 and CDR2 from the germline V gene are LGHDT and YNNKEL (reference sequence). The DNA of the CDR3 is TGTGCCAGCAGCCAAGTCCAAAGTATCACTGAAGCTTTCTTT. Residues: CASSQVQSITEAFF.

As regards this clonotype: With a much larger clone just one base away, this may be a read error. The CDR3 reads CSAQPRSETQYF. The CDR3 DNA reads TGCAGTGCCCAACCCAGGTCGGAGACCCAGTACTTC. The chain uses TRBV20-1 and TRBJ2-5; the D is unclear. Germline lookup yields CDR1 DFQATT and CDR2 SNEGSKA (reference sequence). V lost 6 bases and J lost 5, with 13 bases in between. This CDR3 spans 12 amino acids.

This clonotype was counted between two and nine times. The chain joins TRBV7-2 to TRBJ2-3; the match to TRBD1 covers 9 bases. CDR3 length: 16 amino acids. The germline CDR1 and CDR2 sequences are SGHTA and FQGNSA. With V trimmed by 5 bases and J by 3 bases, 9 bases remained unmatched. The CDR3 DNA is TGTGCCAGCAGCCGTCCCGAGACAGGGGGGACAGATACGCAGTATTTT. Protein: CASSRPETGGTDTQYF.

In this sample, this clonotype turned up many times. The gene calls are TRBV11-2 and TRBJ2-5, with 11 bases that match TRBD2. The CDR3 is 16 amino acids. In germline, CDR1 is SGHAT, CDR2 FQNNGV. With V trimmed by 1 base and J by 0 bases, 1 base remained unmatched. The CDR3 loop reads CASSLGLAGYQETQYF. The CDR3 DNA follows: TGTGCCAGCAGCTTAGGACTAGCGGGGTACCAAGAGACCCAGTACTTC.

This clonotype was recorded many times. The V gene is TRBV28, the J gene TRBJ2-7; TRBD1 agrees at 7 bases. The CDR3 consists of 14 residues. J gave up 2 bases and V 6 bases, and 7 bases lay outside the gene matches. Germline V gene data show CDR1 as MDHEN and CDR2 as SYDVKM. CDR3 sequence: CASSINRGAYEQYF. The CDR3 region has the DNA TGTGCCAGCAGCATCAACAGGGGCGCCTACGAGCAGTACTTC.

This clonotype has ten or more counts. The gene calls are TRBV20-1 and TRBJ1-5; no reliable D call. The V and J ends lost 1 base and 4 bases respectively, with 14 bases between them. Germline CDR1 is DFQATT and CDR2 is SNEGSKA (reference sequence). There are 15 residues in the CDR3. This chain's CDR3 is CSARGRTERNQPQHF. In DNA form, the CDR3 reads TGCAGTGCTAGAGGGCGGACGGAACGAAATCAGCCCCAGCATTTT.

This clonotype was detected many times. This sequence joins TRBV5-1 and TRBJ1-1; D possibly corresponds to TRBD1 (5 bases). This CDR3 is built from 15 residues. V was trimmed by 0 bases and J by 1 base, leaving 10 bases between them. Germline V gene sequence: CDR1 SGHRS, CDR2 YFSETQ. The CDR3 loop reads CASSLEGDWNTEAFF. The CDR3 DNA follows: TGCGCCAGCAGCTTGGAAGGGGATTGGAACACTGAAGCTTTCTTT. The full variable domain, its missing parts supplied by reference TRBV5-1 and TRBJ1-1, is KAGVTQTPRYLIKTRGQQVTLSCSPISGHRSVSWYQQTPGQGLQFLFEYFSETQRNKGNFPGRFSGRQFSNSRSEMNVSTLELGDSALYLCASSLEGDWNTEAFFGQGTRLTVV.

As regards this clonotype: Since a much larger clone is just one base distant, this may be a read error. The genes are TRBV7-2 and TRBJ2-3; TRBD2 is a possible D gene (5 bases). V dropped 2 bases and J dropped 7 bases, with 22 bases sitting between them. Germline V gene sequence: CDR1 SGHTA, CDR2 FQGNSA. This CDR3 comprises 17 residues. DNA for the CDR3: TGTGCCAGCAGCTTATTCGGCCCCTCGAGCGGTGCAAATACGCAGTATTTT. Its translation: CASSLFGPSSGANTQYF.

This clonotype has a count of ten or more. The rearrangement uses TRBV28 and TRBJ1-2, with D hard to call. With 6 bases removed from V and 4 bases from J, the gap between germline ends came to 21 bases. Germline V gives CDR1 MDHEN, CDR2 SYDVKM. The CDR3 is 16 amino acids. CDR3 nucleotides: TGTGCCAGCAGGGACCCAGGCAGAACCACCCTCTATGGCTACACCTTC. Translated: CASRDPGRTTLYGYTF.

This clonotype was seen many times. The rearrangement links TRBV6-5 to TRBJ1-5; 7 bases match TRBD1. V was pared by 5 bases and J by 6 bases, with 10 bases of the junction left unmatched. The CDR3 runs to 15 residues. In germline, CDR1 is MNHEY, CDR2 SVGAGI. CDR3 bases: TGTGCCAGCAGTCCCGGAGTAGGGGGCAGTCAGCCCCAGCATTTT. Translated: CASSPGVGGSQPQHF.

This clonotype appeared many times. The rearrangement uses TRBV6-5 and TRBJ1-5, with 9 bases fitting TRBD1. The CDR3 is made up of 15 amino acids. Germline V gives CDR1 MNHEY, CDR2 SVGAGI. V was clipped by 6 bases and J by 6 bases; unmatched bases: 9. The CDR3 region is CASRPGQGMAQPQHF. The CDR3 DNA follows: TGTGCCAGCAGGCCGGGACAGGGAATGGCTCAGCCCCAGCATTTT.

This clonotype occurred many times. The CDR3 DNA sequence: TGTGCCAGCAGCTTAGTTGAGACAGGGAGAGGCACTGAAGCTTTCTTT. Translating it yields CASSLVETGRGTEAFF. This chain joins TRBV7-8 and TRBJ1-1; 7 bases fit TRBD1. Per the germline V gene, CDR1 is SGHVS and CDR2 is FQNEAQ. Trimming at V came to 1 base and at J to 4 bases, leaving 9 bases not matched to a gene. The CDR3 loop spans 16 amino acids.

V is TRBV20-1 and J is TRBJ2-1; 11 bases map to TRBD2. The germline gives CDR1 DFQATT, CDR2 SNEGSKA (reference sequence). The V gene end was trimmed by 3 bases and the J gene end by 5 bases; junction bases not matched to a gene: 6. The CDR3 contains 15 residues. As DNA, the CDR3 is TGCAGTGCTAGGTTGACGACTAGCGGGGACAATGAGCAGTTCTTC. Protein sequence: CSARLTTSGDNEQFF.

The chain combines TRBV4-2 with TRBJ2-3; the D is unclear. The germline CDR1 and CDR2 sequences are LGHNA and YNFKEQ. CDR3 size: 18 residues. The ends were cut back, 0 bases at V and 4 bases at J, with 20 bases in the middle. This CDR3 reads CASSQDRTAEKVADTQYF. DNA of the CDR3: TGTGCCAGCAGCCAAGATCGGACCGCGGAGAAGGTCGCAGATACGCAGTATTTT.

This clonotype showed up many times. The rearrangement uses TRBV11-2 and TRBJ1-1, with unresolved D. V gave up 7 bases and J gave up 0 bases, with 12 bases separating them. The germline V gene has CDR1 SGHAT and CDR2 FQNNGV. The CDR3 runs to 14 residues. The CDR3 region has the DNA TGTGCCAGCATGGCAAACCTATTGAACACTGAAGCTTTCTTT. As protein: CASMANLLNTEAFF.

In this sample, this clonotype turned up a few times. A read error may be the cause here, since a much bigger clone is one base away. The gene calls are TRBV6-4 and TRBJ2-1; TRBD2 matches at 7 bases. V lost 0 bases to trimming and J lost 9 bases; unmatched junction nucleotides: 2. Germline-derived CDR1 and CDR2 are MRHNA and SNTAGT. The CDR3 runs to 13 residues. This chain's CDR3 is CASSDSREGEQFF. DNA of the CDR3: TGTGCCAGCAGTGACTCGAGGGAGGGTGAGCAGTTCTTC.

This clonotype was recorded many times. The chain uses TRBV5-1 and TRBJ1-2; possible D gene TRBD1, 6 bases. Trimming cost V 0 bases and J 6 bases, with 9 bases left between them. CDR3 length: 13 amino acids. Looked up from germline, CDR1 is SGHRS and CDR2 is YFSETQ. CDR3 sequence: CASSLANRDGYTF. The DNA for the CDR3 is TGCGCCAGCAGCTTGGCAAACAGGGATGGCTACACCTTC.

This rearrangement joins TRBV5-1 to TRBJ2-7; TRBD1 agrees at 7 bases. Germline lookup yields CDR1 SGHRS and CDR2 YFSETQ. With 4 bases clipped from V and 6 bases from J, the junction kept 13 bases outside the gene matches. This CDR3 comprises 15 residues. The CDR3 sequence is CASSERQGRVIEQYF. CDR3 in DNA: TGCGCCAGCAGCGAGAGACAGGGCCGCGTAATCGAGCAGTACTTC.

This clonotype has ten or more counts. The chain carries TRBV15 and TRBJ1-5; D not certain. Per germline, CDR1 LNHNV and CDR2 YYDKDF (reference sequence). The CDR3 has 16 residues. V lost 3 bases, J lost 5 bases, and 17 bases lay in between. The CDR3 region is CATSREVVNRHQPQHF. Written as DNA, the CDR3 is TGTGCCACCAGCAGGGAGGTAGTTAACCGGCATCAGCCCCAGCATTTT.

Here the CDR3 reads CASSYRGNSGNTIYF. The CDR3 DNA follows: TGTGCCAGCAGTTACAGGGGGAACTCTGGAAACACCATATATTTT. The V gene is TRBV6-5, the J gene TRBJ1-3; the D gene is possibly TRBD1 (6 bases). The V gene's germline CDR1 is MNHEY and CDR2 SVGAGI. The CDR3 runs 15 residues. Trimming removed 2 bases at V and 0 bases at J, with 8 bases between.

The chain has TRBV3-1 and TRBJ2-3; D not resolved. This CDR3 region has 17 residues. V lost 3 bases and J lost 0, with 16 bases in between. In germline, CDR1 is LGHDT, CDR2 YNNKEL (reference sequence). CDR3 protein: CASSHNFIAQSTDTQYF. The CDR3 region has the DNA TGTGCCAGCAGCCATAATTTTATCGCTCAGAGCACAGATACGCAGTATTTT.

This clonotype has more than one count but fewer than ten. This chain connects TRBV5-6 to TRBJ1-2; D is unresolved. The CDR3 has 15 amino acids. Germline V gives CDR1 SGHDT, CDR2 YYEEEE. V was clipped by 0 bases and J by 6 bases, with 15 bases between them. CDR3 region: CASSLARGGLDGYTF. Here the CDR3 DNA reads TGTGCCAGCAGCTTGGCGCGGGGTGGGCTGGATGGCTACACCTTC.